The present T cell receptor (beta chain) was sequenced within a study of shared clonotypes between healthy human individuals. Study-level information: Used for every donor were three CD4 naive, three CD4 memory, two CD8 naive and one CD8 memory plate.

Clones were sequenced by immunoSEQ multiplex PCR, and TCRdb holds only the in-frame ones, with some missing. The repertoire holds some 2,500,000 clones, with just under 95% as singletons. Notes on the study in general: A handful of donors shared around 5.2% of their naive CD4 clonotypes.

As regards this clone: The antigen is unknown.

CDR1 is MDHEN, CDR2 SYDVKM, per germline. Germline trimming cut 2 bases from V and 3 bases from J; bases unmatched to any gene: 11. The CDR3 extends over 18 amino acids. This receptor was taken from a man between 18 and 29 years old in good health. Some clones in this sample may be carry-over from other donors' samples. Sequenced material: naive CD4+ T cells from PBMCs. As to subset: CD45RA+ positively selected. V gene TRBV28 combines with J gene TRBJ2-1; 9 bases agree with TRBD2. The CDR3 protein is CASSLIILAGGSYNEQFF. CDR3 sequence (DNA): TGTGCCAGCAGTTTAATTATCCTCGCGGGAGGGAGCTACAATGAGCAGTTCTTC.